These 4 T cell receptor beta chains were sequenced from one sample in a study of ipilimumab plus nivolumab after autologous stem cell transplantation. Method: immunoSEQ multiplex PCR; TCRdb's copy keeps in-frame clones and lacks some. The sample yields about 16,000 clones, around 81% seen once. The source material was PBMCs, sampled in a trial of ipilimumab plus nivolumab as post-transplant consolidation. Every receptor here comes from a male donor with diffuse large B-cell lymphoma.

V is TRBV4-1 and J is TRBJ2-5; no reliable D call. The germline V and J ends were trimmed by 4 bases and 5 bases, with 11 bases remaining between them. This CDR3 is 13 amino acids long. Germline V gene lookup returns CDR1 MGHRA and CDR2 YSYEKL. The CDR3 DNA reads TGCGCCAGCAGCCCCGTAGTTCCTGAGACCCAGTACTTC. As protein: CASSPVVPETQYF.

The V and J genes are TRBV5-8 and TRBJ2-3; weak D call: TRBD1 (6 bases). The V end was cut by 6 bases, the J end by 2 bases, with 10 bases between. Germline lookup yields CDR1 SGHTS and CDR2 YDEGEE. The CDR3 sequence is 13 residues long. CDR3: CASTRTVTDTQYF. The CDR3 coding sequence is TGTGCCAGCACCCGGACAGTCACAGATACGCAGTATTTT.

CDR3 amino acids: CASSTEVYTEAFF. The CDR3 bases are TGTGCCAGCAGCACCGAAGTGTACACTGAAGCTTTCTTT. V usage is TRBV11-3 and J usage is TRBJ1-1; D is uncertain. Germline CDR1 SGHNT, CDR2 YENEEA. V was shortened by 5 bases and J by 3 bases, with 10 bases between the two germline ends. The CDR3 sequence is 13 residues long.

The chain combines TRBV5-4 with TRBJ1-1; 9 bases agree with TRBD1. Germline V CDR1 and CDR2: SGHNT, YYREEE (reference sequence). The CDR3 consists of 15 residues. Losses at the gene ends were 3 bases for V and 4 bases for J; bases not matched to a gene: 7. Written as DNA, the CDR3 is TGTGCCAGCAGCTCGGGACAGGGCCTGGGCACTGAAGCTTTCTTT. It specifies CASSSGQGLGTEAFF. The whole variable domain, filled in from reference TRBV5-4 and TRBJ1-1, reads ETGVTQSPTHLIKTRGQQVTLRCSSQSGHNTVSWYQQALGQGPQFIFQYYREEENGRGNFPPRFSGLQFPNYSSELNVNALELDDSALYLCASSSGQGLGTEAFFGQGTRLTVV.